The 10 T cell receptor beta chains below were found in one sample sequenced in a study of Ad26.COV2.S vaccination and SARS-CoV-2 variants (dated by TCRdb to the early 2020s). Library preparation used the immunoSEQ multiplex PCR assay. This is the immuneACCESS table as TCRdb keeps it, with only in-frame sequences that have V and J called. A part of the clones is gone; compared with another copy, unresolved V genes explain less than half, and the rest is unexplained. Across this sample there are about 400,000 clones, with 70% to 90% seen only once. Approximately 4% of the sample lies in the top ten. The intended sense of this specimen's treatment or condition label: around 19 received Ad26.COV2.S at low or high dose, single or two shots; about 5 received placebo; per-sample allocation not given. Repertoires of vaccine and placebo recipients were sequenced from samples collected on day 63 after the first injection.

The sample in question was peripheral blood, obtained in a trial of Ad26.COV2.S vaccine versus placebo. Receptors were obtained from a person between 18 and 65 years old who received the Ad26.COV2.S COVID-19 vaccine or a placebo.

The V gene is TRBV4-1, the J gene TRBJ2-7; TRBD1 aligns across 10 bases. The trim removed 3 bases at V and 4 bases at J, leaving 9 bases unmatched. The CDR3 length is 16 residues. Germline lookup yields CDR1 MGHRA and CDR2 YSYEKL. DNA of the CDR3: TGCGCCAGCAGCCACCTCCGACAGGGGGCAGCGTACGAGCAGTACTTC. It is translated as CASSHLRQGAAYEQYF.

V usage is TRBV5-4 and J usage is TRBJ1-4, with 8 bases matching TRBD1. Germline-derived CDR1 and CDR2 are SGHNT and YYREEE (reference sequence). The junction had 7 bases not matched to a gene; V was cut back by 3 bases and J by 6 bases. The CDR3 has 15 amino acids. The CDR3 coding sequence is TGTGCCAGCAGCTCCGGACAGGGCCTAGATGAAAAACTGTTTTTT. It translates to CASSSGQGLDEKLFF.

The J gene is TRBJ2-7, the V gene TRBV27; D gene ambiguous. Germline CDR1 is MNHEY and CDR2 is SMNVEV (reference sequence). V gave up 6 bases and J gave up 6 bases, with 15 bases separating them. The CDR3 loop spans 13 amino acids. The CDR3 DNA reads TGTGCCAGCAGCCTAGGAGTGGTGGGCGAGCAGTACTTC. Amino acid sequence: CASSLGVVGEQYF.

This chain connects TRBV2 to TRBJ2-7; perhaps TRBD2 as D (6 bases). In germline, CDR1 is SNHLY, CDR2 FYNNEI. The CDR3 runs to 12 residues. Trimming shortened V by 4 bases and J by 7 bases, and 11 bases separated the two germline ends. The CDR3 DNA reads TGTGCCAGCAGTGGGGAGGTCTGGGAGCAGTACTTC. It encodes CASSGEVWEQYF.

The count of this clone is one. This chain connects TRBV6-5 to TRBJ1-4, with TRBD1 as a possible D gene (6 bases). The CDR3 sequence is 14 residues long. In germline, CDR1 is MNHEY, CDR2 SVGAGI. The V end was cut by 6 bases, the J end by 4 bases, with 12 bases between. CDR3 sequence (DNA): TGTGCCAGCAGGGCGACAGGAGTTAATGAAAAACTGTTTTTT. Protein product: CASRATGVNEKLFF.

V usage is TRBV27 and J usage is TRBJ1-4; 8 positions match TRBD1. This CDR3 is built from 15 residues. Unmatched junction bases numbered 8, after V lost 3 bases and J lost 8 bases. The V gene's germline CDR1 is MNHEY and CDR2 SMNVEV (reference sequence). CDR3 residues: CASSFTQGVGEKLFF. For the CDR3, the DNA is TGTGCCAGCAGTTTCACACAGGGGGTAGGGGAAAAACTGTTTTTT.

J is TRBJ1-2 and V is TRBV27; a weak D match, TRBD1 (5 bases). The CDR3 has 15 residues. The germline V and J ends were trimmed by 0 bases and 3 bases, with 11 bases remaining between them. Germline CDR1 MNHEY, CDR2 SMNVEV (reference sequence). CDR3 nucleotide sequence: TGTGCCAGCAGTTTATCGATAGAGGGGCACTATGGCTACACCTTC. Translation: CASSLSIEGHYGYTF.

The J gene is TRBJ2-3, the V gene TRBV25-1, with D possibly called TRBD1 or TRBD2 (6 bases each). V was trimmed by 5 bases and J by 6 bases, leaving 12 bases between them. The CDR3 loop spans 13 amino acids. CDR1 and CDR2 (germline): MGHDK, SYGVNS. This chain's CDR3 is CASSRGPGDTQYF. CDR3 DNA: TGTGCCAGCAGTCGGGGGCCGGGGGATACGCAGTATTTT.

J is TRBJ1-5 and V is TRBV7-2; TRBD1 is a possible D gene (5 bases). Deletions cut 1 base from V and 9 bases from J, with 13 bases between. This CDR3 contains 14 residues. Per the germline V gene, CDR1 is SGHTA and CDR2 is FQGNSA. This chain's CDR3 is CASSLGPGLRPQHF. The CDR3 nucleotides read TGTGCCAGCAGCTTAGGTCCAGGGTTACGGCCCCAGCATTTT.

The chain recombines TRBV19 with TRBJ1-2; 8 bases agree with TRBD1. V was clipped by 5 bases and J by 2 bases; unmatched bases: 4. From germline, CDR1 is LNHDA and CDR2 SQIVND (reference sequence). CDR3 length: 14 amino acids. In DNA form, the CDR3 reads TGTGCCAGTAGTCCAGGGGGCTGGAACTATGGCTACACCTTC. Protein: CASSPGGWNYGYTF.